This TCR beta chain is drawn from a study of blood T cell repertoires in COVID-19. At the level of the study: Samples came from the United States, Italy and Spain, spanning acute and convalescent COVID-19.

CDR1 is SGHRS and CDR2 is YFSETQ in the germline V gene. The CDR3 has 16 amino acids. V lost 1 base and J lost 1; bases outside the gene matches: 6. The method was immunoSEQ multiplex PCR; TCRdb's version includes in-frame clones alone and lacks a portion of them. The data contain a few hundred thousand clones, roughly 91% of them singletons. The chain recombines TRBV5-1 with TRBJ1-2, with TRBD1 identical over 8 bases. The sequence derives from a woman between 25 and 40 years old with COVID-19, enrolled during active disease. Sequencing was carried out using peripheral blood. The CDR3 spells CASSLSRTGSNYGYTF. The CDR3 bases are TGCGCCAGCAGCTTGTCCCGGACAGGGAGTAACTATGGCTACACCTTC. Drawing the rest from reference TRBV5-1 and TRBJ1-2, the complete variable domain is KAGVTQTPRYLIKTRGQQVTLSCSPISGHRSVSWYQQTPGQGLQFLFEYFSETQRNKGNFPGRFSGRQFSNSRSEMNVSTLELGDSALYLCASSLSRTGSNYGYTFGSGTRLTVV.